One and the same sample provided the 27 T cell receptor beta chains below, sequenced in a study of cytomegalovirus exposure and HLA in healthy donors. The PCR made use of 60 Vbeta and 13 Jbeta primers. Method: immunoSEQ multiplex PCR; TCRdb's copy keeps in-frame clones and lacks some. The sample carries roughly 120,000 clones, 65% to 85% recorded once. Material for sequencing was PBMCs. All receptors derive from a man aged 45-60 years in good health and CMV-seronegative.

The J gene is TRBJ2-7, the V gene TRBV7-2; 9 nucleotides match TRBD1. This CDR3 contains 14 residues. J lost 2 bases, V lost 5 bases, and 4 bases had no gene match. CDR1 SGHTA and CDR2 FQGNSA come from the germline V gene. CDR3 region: CASSGNRGPYEQYF. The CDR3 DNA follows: TGTGCCAGCAGCGGGAACAGGGGGCCCTACGAGCAGTACTTC.

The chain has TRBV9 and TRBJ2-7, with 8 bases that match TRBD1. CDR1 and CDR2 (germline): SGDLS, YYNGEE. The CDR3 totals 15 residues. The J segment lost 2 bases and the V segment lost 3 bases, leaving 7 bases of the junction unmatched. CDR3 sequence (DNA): TGTGCCAGCAGCGAGGCAGGACAGGGCCCCTACGAGCAGTACTTC. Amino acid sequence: CASSEAGQGPYEQYF.

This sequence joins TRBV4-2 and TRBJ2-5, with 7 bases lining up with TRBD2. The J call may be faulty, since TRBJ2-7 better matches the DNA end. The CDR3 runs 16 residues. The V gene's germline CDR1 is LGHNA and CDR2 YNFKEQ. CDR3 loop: CASSQELASNSYEQYF. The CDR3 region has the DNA TGTGCCAGCAGCCAGGAACTAGCGTCTAACTCCTACGAGCAGTACTTC.

As DNA, the CDR3 is TGTGCCAGTAGTATAAAAAGACTAGCGGGTACCGACGAGCAGTACTTC. It is translated as CASSIKRLAGTDEQYF. The gene calls are TRBV19 and TRBJ2-7; 10 bases match TRBD2. With 2 bases clipped from V and 5 bases from J, the junction kept 9 bases outside the gene matches. Germline loops: CDR1 LNHDA, CDR2 SQIVND (reference sequence). CDR3 length equals 16 residues.

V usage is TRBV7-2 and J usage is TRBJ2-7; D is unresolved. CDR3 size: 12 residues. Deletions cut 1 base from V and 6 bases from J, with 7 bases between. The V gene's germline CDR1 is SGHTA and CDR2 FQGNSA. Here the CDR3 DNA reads TGTGCCAGCAGCTTAGTTCGAGGCGAGCAGTACTTC. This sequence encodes CASSLVRGEQYF.

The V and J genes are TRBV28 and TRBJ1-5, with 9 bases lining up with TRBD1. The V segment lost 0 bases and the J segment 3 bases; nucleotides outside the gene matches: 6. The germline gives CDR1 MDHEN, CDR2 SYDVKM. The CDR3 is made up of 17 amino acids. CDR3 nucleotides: TGTGCCAGCAGTTTATGGGCCGGGACAGGGACCAATCAGCCCCAGCATTTT. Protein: CASSLWAGTGTNQPQHF.

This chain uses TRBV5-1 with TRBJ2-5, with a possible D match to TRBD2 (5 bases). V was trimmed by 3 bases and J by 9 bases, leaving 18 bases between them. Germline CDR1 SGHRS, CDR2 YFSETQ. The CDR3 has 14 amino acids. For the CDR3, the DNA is TGCGCCAGCAGCTCAGACACCTCCTCGAGGGCCCAGTACTTC. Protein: CASSSDTSSRAQYF.

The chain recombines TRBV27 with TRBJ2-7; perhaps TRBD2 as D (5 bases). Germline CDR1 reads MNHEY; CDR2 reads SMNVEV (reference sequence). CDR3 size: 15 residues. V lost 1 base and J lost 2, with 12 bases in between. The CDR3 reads CASSLFGGSAYEQYF. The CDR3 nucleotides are TGTGCCAGCAGTTTATTCGGCGGGTCGGCCTACGAGCAGTACTTC.

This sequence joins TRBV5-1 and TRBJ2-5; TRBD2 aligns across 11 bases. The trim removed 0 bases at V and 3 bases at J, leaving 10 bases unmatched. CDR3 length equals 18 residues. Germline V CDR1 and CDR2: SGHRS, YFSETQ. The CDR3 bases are TGCGCCAGCAGCTTGGGGCTAGCGGGGGGCCCATCCAAAGAGACCCAGTACTTC. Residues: CASSLGLAGGPSKETQYF.

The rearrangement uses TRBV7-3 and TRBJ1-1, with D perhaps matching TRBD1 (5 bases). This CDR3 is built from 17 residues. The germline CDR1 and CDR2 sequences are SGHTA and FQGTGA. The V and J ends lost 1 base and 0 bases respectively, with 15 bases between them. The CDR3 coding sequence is TGTGCCAGCAGCTTAAACGGTGGGGCGGGGATGAACACTGAAGCTTTCTTT. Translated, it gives CASSLNGGAGMNTEAFF.

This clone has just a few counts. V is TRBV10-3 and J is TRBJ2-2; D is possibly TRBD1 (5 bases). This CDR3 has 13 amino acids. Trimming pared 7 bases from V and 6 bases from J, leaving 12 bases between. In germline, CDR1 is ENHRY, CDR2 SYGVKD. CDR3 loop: CAITLTDAGELFF. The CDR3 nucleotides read TGTGCCATCACCCTGACAGATGCCGGGGAGCTGTTTTTT.

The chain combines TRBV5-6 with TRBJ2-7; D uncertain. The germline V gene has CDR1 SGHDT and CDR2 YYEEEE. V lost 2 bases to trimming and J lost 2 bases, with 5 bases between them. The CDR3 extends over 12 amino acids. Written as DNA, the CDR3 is TGTGCCAGCAGCTTCCAAACCTACGAGCAGTACTTC. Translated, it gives CASSFQTYEQYF.

CDR3 sequence: CSVEGGTGGETQYF. The CDR3 nucleotides are TGCAGCGTTGAAGGCGGAACCGGGGGGGAGACCCAGTACTTC. The chain is built from TRBV29-1 and TRBJ2-5; 7 positions match TRBD2. This CDR3 region has 14 residues. Germline assignment: CDR1 SQVTM and CDR2 ANQGSEA. The trim removed 1 base at V and 5 bases at J, leaving 7 bases unmatched.

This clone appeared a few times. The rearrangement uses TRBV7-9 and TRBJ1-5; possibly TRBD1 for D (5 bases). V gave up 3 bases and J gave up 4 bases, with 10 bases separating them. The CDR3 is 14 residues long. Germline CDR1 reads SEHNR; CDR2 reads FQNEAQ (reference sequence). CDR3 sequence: CASSFSDTNQPQHF. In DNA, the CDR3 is TGTGCCAGCAGCTTCTCGGACACAAATCAGCCCCAGCATTTT.

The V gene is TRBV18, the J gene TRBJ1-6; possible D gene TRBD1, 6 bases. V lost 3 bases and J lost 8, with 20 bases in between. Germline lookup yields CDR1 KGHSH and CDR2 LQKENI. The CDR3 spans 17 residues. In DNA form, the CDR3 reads TGTGCCAGCTCACCCGGAGGTATGGGGAGGGGGGATTCACCCCTCCACTTT. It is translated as CASSPGGMGRGDSPLHF.

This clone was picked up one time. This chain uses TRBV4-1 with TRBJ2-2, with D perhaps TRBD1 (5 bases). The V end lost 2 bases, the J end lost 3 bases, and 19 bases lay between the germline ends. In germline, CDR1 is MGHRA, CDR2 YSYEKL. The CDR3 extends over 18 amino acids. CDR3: CASSQRPGHESYTGELFF. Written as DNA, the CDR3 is TGCGCCAGCAGCCAAAGGCCCGGACACGAATCTTACACCGGGGAGCTGTTTTTT.

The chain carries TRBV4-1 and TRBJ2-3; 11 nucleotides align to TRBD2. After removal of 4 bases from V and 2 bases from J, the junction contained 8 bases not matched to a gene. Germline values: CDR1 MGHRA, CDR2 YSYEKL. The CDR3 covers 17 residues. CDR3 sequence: CASSLKETSGITDTQYF. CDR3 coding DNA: TGCGCCAGCAGCCTAAAAGAGACTAGCGGGATCACAGATACGCAGTATTTT.

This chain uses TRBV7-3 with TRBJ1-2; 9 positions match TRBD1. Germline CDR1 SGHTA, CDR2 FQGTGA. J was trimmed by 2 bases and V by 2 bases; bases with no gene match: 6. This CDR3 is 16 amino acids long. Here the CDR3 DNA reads TGTGCCAGCAGCTTAGTAGCCGGACAGGGGAACTATGGCTACACCTTC. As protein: CASSLVAGQGNYGYTF.

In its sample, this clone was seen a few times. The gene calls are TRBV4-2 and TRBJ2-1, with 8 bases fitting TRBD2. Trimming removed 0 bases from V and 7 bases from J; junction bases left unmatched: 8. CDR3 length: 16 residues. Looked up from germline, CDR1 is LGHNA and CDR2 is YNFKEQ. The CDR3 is CASSQERSGGRNEQFF. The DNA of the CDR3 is TGTGCCAGCAGCCAAGAGCGGAGCGGGGGCCGGAATGAGCAGTTCTTC.

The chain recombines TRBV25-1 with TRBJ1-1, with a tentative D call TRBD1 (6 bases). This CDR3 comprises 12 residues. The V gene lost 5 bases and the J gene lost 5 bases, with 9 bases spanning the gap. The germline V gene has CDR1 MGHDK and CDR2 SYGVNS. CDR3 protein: CASSTGSTEAFF. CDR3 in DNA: TGTGCCAGCAGTACAGGGAGTACTGAAGCTTTCTTT.

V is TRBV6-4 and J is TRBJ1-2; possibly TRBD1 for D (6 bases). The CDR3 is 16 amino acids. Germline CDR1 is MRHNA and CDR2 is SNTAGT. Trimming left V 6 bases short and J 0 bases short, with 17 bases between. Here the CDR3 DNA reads TGTGCCAGCAGGGACCTGACGGGGGGCGCTAACTATGGCTACACCTTC. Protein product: CASRDLTGGANYGYTF.

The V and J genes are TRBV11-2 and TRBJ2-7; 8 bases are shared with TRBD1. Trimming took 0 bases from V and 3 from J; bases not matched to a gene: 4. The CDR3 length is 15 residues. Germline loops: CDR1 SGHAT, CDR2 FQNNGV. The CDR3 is CASSLDSGGNYEQYF. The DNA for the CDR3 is TGTGCCAGCAGCTTAGACTCAGGGGGCAACTACGAGCAGTACTTC. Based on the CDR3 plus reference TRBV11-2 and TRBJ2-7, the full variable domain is EAGVAQSPRYKIIEKRQSVAFWCNPISGHATLYWYQQILGQGPKLLIQFQNNGVVDDSQLPKDRFSAERLKGVDSTLKIQPAKLEDSAVYLCASSLDSGGNYEQYFGPGTRLTVT.

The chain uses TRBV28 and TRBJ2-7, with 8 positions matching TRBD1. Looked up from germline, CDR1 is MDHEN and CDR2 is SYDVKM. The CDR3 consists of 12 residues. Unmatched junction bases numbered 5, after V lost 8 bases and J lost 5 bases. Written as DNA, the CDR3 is TGTGCCAGCGGACAGGGCGTCGACGAGCAGTACTTC. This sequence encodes CASGQGVDEQYF.

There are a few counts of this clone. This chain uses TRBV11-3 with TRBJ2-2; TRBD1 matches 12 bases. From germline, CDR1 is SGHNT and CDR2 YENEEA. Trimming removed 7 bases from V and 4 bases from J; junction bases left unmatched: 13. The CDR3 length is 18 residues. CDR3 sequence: CASITGTGGAWGTGELFF. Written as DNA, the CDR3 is TGTGCCAGCATCACCGGGACAGGGGGCGCGTGGGGCACCGGGGAGCTGTTTTTT.

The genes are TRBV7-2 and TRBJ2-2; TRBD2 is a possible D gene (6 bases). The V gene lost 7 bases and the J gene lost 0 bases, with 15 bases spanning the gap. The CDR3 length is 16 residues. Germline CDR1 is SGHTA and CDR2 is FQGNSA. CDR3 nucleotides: TGTGCCAGCACCCCTCGCGGAGGGCCGAACACCGGGGAGCTGTTTTTT. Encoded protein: CASTPRGGPNTGELFF. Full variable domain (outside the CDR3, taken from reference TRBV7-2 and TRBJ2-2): GAGVSQSPSNKVTEKGKDVELRCDPISGHTALYWYRQSLGQGLEFLIYFQGNSAPDKSGLPSDRFSAERTGGSVSTLTIQRTQQEDSAVYLCASTPRGGPNTGELFFGEGSRLTVL.

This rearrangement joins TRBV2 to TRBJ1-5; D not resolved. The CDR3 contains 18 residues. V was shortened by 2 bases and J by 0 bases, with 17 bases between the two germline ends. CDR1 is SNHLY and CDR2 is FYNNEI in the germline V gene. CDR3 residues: CASSERRIGSYSNQPQHF. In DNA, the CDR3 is TGTGCCAGCAGTGAACGCCGGATCGGGTCCTATAGCAATCAGCCCCAGCATTTT.

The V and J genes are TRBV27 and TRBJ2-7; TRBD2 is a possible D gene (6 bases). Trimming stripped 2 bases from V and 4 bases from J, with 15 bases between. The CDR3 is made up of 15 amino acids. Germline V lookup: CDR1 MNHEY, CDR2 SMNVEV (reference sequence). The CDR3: CASSLIGRGRYEQYF. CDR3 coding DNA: TGTGCCAGCAGTTTAATCGGGAGAGGCAGGTACGAGCAGTACTTC.